Sequencing of this TCR beta chain was carried out in a study of cytomegalovirus exposure and HLA in healthy donors. Of note for this clone: Antigen specificity is unknown.

Separate from the approximately 670-subject first cohort was the approximately 130-subject validation cohort, to which the donors belonged. Germline V gene sequence: CDR1 MNHEY, CDR2 SVGAGI. V dropped 2 bases and J dropped 7 bases, with 9 bases sitting between them. The CDR3 spans 13 residues. Sequencing used immunoSEQ multiplex PCR; TCRdb keeps in-frame clones, though not all of them. The data hold about 360,000 clones, with roughly 90% observed a single time. Study results and limitations: In vitro, a few CMV-associated chains proved specific for CMV antigens.

The clonotype was recovered from a woman under 30 in good health and CMV-seronegative. What was sequenced was PBMCs. The V and J genes are TRBV6-5 and TRBJ1-5, with D unclear. The CDR3, as DNA: TGTGCCAGCAGTTACGAGGGTCGCCAGCCCCAGCATTTT. Its translation: CASSYEGRQPQHF.